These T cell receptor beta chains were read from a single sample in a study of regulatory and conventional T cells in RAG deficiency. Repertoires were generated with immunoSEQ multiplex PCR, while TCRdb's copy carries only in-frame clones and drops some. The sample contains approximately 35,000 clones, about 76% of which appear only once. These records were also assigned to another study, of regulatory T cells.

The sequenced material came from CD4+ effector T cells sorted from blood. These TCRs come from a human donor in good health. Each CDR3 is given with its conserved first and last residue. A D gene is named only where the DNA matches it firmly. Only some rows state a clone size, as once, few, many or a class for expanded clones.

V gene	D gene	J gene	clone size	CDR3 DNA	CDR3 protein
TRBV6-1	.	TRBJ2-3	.	TGTGCCAGCAGTAGTTCGGCTAGCACAGATACGCAGTATTTT	CASSSSASTDTQYF
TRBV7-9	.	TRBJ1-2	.	TGTGCCAGCAGCTTATTCAGGGGTGAGGGCTACACCTTC	CASSLFRGEGYTF
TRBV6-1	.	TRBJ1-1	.	TGTGCCAGCAGTGAAGAAGGTGCGAACACTGAAGCTTTCTTT	CASSEEGANTEAFF
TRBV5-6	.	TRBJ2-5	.	TGTGCCAGCAGCCCAACTAGTTCCGAGACCCAGTACTTC	CASSPTSSETQYF
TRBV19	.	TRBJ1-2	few	TGTGCCAGTAGTATTCGGAACAGGTATCTTGATCATGGCTACACCTTC	CASSIRNRYLDHGYTF
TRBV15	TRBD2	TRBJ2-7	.	TGTGCCACCAGCAGAGCACTAGCGGGGGGCCGGGGCACCTACGAGCAGTACTTC	CATSRALAGGRGTYEQYF
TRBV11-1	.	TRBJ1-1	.	TGTGCCAGCAGCTTAAGGGCCGGGTCAGGAGCGGCTTTCTTT	CASSLRAGSGAAFF
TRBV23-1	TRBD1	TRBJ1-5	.	TGCGCCAGCACCACTAGACCGGGACAGGGGATCAGCAATCAGCCCCAGCATTTT	CASTTRPGQGISNQPQHF
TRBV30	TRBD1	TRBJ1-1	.	TGTGCCTGGAGTGCCAGGGGGTACAGGGTGAGGAACACTGAAGCTTTCTTT	CAWSARGYRVRNTEAFF
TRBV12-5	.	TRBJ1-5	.	TGTGCTAGTGGTTTGCCAAGACAGGATAGCAATCAGCCCCAGCATTTT	CASGLPRQDSNQPQHF
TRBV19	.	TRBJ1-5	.	TGTGCCAGTAGTCTGAACGGGCAGCCCCAGCATTTT	CASSLNGQPQHF
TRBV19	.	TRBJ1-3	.	TGTGCCAGTAGTATCGCTCCGAGAGGTAATGGTGGAAACACCATATATTTT	CASSIAPRGNGGNTIYF
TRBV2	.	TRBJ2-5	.	TGTGCCAGCAGTGTCTGGCAGAAAGGGGTCGCGACCCAGTACTTC	CASSVWQKGVATQYF
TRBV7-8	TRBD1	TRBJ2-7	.	TGTGCCAGCAGCCAAACCTCCGGGACAGGGACCTACGAGCAGTACTTC	CASSQTSGTGTYEQYF
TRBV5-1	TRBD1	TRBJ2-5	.	TGCGCCAGCAGCTTGGGACAGGGGGCTTCAGAGACCCAGTACTTC	CASSLGQGASETQYF
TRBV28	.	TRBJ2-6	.	TGTGCCAGCAGTTCAAAAAAAGGGTCTGGGGCCAACGTCCTGACTTTC	CASSSKKGSGANVLTF
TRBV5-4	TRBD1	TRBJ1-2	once	TGTGCCAGCAGCCAGGACAGGGAGGGCTATGGCTACACCTTC	CASSQDREGYGYTF
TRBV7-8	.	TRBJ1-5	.	TGTGCCAGCAGCTCAGGGGTGAATCAGCCCCAGCATTTT	CASSSGVNQPQHF
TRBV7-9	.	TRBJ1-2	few	TGTGCCAGCAGCCCCGACTTCCCCGGGGATGGCTACACCTTC	CASSPDFPGDGYTF
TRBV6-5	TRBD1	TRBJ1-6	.	TGTGCCAGCAGTTACTCGGGACAGGGGGGTTCACCCCTCCACTTT	CASSYSGQGGSPLHF
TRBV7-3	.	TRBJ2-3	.	TGTGCCAGCAGCCCTTCGGGGGCAGATACGCAGTATTTT	CASSPSGADTQYF
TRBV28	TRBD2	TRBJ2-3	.	TGTGCCAGCAGTTTATTGGGCGGGGGGTCGACAGATACGCAGTATTTT	CASSLLGGGSTDTQYF
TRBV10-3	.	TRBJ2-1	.	TGTGCCATCAGTGTAATCGGAGGTGAGCAGTTCTTC	CAISVIGGEQFF
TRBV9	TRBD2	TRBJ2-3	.	TGTGCCAGCAGCGTAGAGCCCTTAGCGGGGGGTGGTACGCAGTATTTT	CASSVEPLAGGGTQYF
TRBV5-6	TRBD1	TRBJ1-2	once	TGTGCCAGCAGCCTGACACAGGGGGCCTTGTCAAACTATGGCTACACCTTC	CASSLTQGALSNYGYTF
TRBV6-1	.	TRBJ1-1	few	TGTGCCAGTACTGACCAAATTAACACTGAAGCTTTCTTT	CASTDQINTEAFF
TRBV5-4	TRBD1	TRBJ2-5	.	TGTGCCAGCAGCTGGGGACAGGCTCGAGAGACCCAGTACTTC	CASSWGQARETQYF
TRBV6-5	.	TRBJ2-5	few	TGTGCCAGCAGGACCAAGGAGACCCAGTACTTC	CASRTKETQYF
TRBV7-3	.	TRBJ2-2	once	TGTGCCAGCAGCTTAACGCCTTGGGGGGCCAACACCGGGGAGCTGTTTTTT	CASSLTPWGANTGELFF
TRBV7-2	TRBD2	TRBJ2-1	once	TGTGCCAGCAGCGGCCTCGGGGGGGCCGTTGTCCTTGAGCAGTTCTTC	CASSGLGGAVVLEQFF
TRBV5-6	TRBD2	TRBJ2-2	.	TGTGCCAGCAGCTTGAGGAATAGCGGGGGCACCGGGGAGCTGTTTTTT	CASSLRNSGGTGELFF
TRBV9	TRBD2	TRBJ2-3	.	TGTGCCAGCAGCGTAGCTCCGTCTAGCGGGCGTCCCACAGATACGCAGTATTTT	CASSVAPSSGRPTDTQYF
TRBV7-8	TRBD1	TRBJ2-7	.	TGTGCCAGCAGACCTCGACAGGGCGTGCCCTACGAGCAGTACTTC	CASRPRQGVPYEQYF
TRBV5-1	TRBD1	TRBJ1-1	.	TGCGCCAGCAGCTCAGGGACAGCTACTATGAACACTGAAGCTTTCTTT	CASSSGTATMNTEAFF
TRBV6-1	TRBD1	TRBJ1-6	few	TGTGCCAGCAGTGAAGCCTTTATCAGGGGGATCGGCAGGGGGCATTCACCCCTCCACTTT	CASSEAFIRGIGRGHSPLHF
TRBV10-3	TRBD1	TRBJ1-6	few	TGTGCCATCAGTGGAGGGGAGGGGGCGAGTTCACCCCTCCACTTT	CAISGGEGASSPLHF
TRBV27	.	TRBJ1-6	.	TGTGCCAGCAGATCTGTACGATACGTCAATTCACCCCTCCACTTT	CASRSVRYVNSPLHF
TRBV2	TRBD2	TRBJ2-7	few	TGTGCCAGCAGTGCCGTAGCGGGAAACGAGCAGTACTTC	CASSAVAGNEQYF
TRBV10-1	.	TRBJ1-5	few	TGCGCCAGCAGTGAGAGGGAGGGGCCATCAAATCAGCCCCAGCATTTT	CASSEREGPSNQPQHF
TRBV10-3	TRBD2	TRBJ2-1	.	TGTGCCATCAGTGAAAAGCCCGGACTAGCGGGAAATGAGCAGTTCTTC	CAISEKPGLAGNEQFF
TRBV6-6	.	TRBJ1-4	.	TGTGCCAGCACGTACGGAGACAAAGTAACTAATGAAAAACTGTTTTTT	CASTYGDKVTNEKLFF
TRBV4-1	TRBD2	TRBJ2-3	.	TGCGCCAGCAGCCAACGGACTAGCGGGACAAGCACAGATACGCAGTATTTT	CASSQRTSGTSTDTQYF
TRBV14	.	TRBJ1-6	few	TGTGCCAGCAGCCAAGTCTCGGGAGCTCTGCATAATTCACCCCTCCACTTT	CASSQVSGALHNSPLHF
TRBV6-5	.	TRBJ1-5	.	TGTGCCAGCACTAAACAGGACAATCAGCCCCAGCATTTT	CASTKQDNQPQHF
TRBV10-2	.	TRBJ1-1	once	TGCGCCAGCAGTGAGTCGACCAGCAGGGCCAACACTGAAGCTTTCTTT	CASSESTSRANTEAFF
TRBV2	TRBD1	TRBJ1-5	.	TGTGCCAGCAGTGGATTACGACAGGGGATAAATCAGCCCCAGCATTTT	CASSGLRQGINQPQHF
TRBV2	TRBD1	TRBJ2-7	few	TGTGCCAGCAGTCTACAGGGGGAAATCATAGGGCTCGAGCAGTACTTC	CASSLQGEIIGLEQYF
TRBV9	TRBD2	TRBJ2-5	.	TGTGCCAGCAGCCTCCGGACTAGCGGGGGTACCCAGTACTTC	CASSLRTSGGTQYF
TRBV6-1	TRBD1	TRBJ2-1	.	TGTGCCAGCAGGCCGGACAGGGGAACCTACAATGAGCAGTTCTTC	CASRPDRGTYNEQFF
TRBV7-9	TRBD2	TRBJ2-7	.	TGTGCCAGCAGCTTAAGCGGGGGCTACGAGCAGTACTTC	CASSLSGGYEQYF
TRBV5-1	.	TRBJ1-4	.	TGCGCCAGCAGCTTGGTGGCGAGGAATTTTGAAAAACTGTTTTTT	CASSLVARNFEKLFF
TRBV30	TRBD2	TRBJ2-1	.	TGTGCCTGGGCCCCCAGCGGGGGGAGCAATGAGCAGTTCTTC	CAWAPSGGSNEQFF
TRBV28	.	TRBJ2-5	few	TGTGCCAGCAGCAACAGGGCCCAAGAGACCCAGTACTTC	CASSNRAQETQYF
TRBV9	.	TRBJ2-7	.	TGTGCCAGCAGCGTAGACCCAGGGAAAACCTACGAGCAGTACTTC	CASSVDPGKTYEQYF
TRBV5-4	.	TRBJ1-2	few	TGTGCCAGCAGCTCAGCAGCGACGGCGGGGATCTATGGCTACACCTTC	CASSSAATAGIYGYTF